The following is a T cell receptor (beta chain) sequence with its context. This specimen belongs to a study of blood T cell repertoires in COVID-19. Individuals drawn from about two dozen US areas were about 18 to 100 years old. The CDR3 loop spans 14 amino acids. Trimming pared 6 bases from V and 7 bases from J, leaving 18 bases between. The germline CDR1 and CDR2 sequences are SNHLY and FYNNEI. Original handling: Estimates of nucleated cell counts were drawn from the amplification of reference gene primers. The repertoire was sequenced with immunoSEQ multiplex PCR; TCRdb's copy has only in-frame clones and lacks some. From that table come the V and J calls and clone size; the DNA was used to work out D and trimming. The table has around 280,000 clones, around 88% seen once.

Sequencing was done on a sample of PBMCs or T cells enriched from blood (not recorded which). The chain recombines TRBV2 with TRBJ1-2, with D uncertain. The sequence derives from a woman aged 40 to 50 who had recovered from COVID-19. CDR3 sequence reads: CASSSRVAAAGYTF. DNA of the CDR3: TGTGCCAGCAGCTCCCGGGTCGCAGCTGCTGGCTACACCTTC.